Below, one TCR beta chain is given with its context. Germline values: CDR1 MDHEN, CDR2 SYDVKM. The CDR3 consists of 15 residues. V lost 3 bases and J lost 2, with 14 bases in between. The record originates from a study of blood T cell repertoires in COVID-19. The data were produced by immunoSEQ multiplex PCR, yet TCRdb's version contains in-frame clones alone and is incomplete. The repertoire holds 270,000 or so clones, with about 85% as singletons. The rearrangement uses TRBV28 and TRBJ2-7; a weak D match, TRBD2 (7 bases). Sequenced input: PBMCs or T cells enriched from blood (not recorded which). The clonotype was recovered from a woman aged 50 to 60 who had been exposed to COVID-19. CDR3 bases: TGTGCCAGCAGTTTCGGGGGGCCTCTAACCTACGAGCAGTACTTC. Residues: CASSFGGPLTYEQYF.